This T cell receptor (beta chain) was identified in a study of CXCR3-negative and CXCR3-positive naive CD8 T cells. Study observations and caveats: Naive cells positive for CXCR3 carried more hydrophobic TRB CDR3s than CXCR3-negative ones. Diversity was high in both naive subsets and much lower in memory cells.

With respect to this clonotype: The antigen remains unidentified.

Through 5' RACE with UMI labels, the TRB cDNA libraries were prepared. One entry per CDR3 protein, without DNA, is what TCRdb gives after re-calling the 5' RACE reads. The sample includes roughly 130,000 distinct CDR3 sequences. This CDR3 has 16 residues. CDR1 and CDR2 from the germline V gene are MNHEY and SVGEGT. The sample was naive CXCR3+ CD8+ T cells from blood. This sample's subset: CD45RO-CCR7+CD27+CD95- naive CD8+ T cells expressing CXCR3 (TNR3+). The sequence derives from a human donor in good health. Some clones in this sample may be carry-over from other donors' samples. The rearrangement links TRBV6-2 or TRBV6-3 to TRBJ2-1; lacking DNA, the TRBD2 call made by TCRdb goes unchecked. CDR3 amino acids: CASSFALAGGDDEQFF.